The clone carrying this T cell receptor (beta chain) occurred a few times. This sample was included in a study of OX40 agonist ivuxolimab in advanced cancers. Overall study context: Patients undergoing dose escalation presented with hepatocellular carcinoma, melanoma, renal cell or head and neck cancer.

CDR3 length equals 14 residues. V was cut by 8 bases and J by 4 bases, with 17 bases left in between. Germline V lookup: CDR1 MDHEN, CDR2 SYDVKM. The repertoire was sequenced with immunoSEQ multiplex PCR; TCRdb's copy has only in-frame clones and lacks some. The sample gives tens of thousands of clones, 80% to 85% of which show up once; 0.95% to 1.3% is in the top ten. The rearrangement links TRBV28 to TRBJ2-5; D possibly matches TRBD1 or TRBD2 (5 bases each). The clonotype comes from an adult with an advanced solid tumor such as melanoma, head and neck, liver or kidney cancer. The sample in question was CD4+ or CD8+ T cells sorted from blood, obtained in a trial of the OX40 agonist ivuxolimab. The CDR3 loop reads CASGTQGPGETQYF. CDR3 in DNA: TGTGCCAGCGGGACGCAGGGCCCGGGAGAGACCCAGTACTTC.